A selection of T cell receptor beta chains follows, all from one sample in a study of T cell responses to AZD1222 COVID-19 vaccine. Clones were read by immunoSEQ multiplex PCR, and TCRdb kept only the in-frame ones, dropping some. In the table there are about 130,000 clones, around 90% of which are singletons. The sample in question was peripheral blood, obtained 28 days after the second AZD1222 dose. These receptors all stem from an adult who received the AZD1222 COVID-19 vaccine. Each CDR3 is given with its conserved first and last residue. The order of the fields is J gene, V gene, clone size, D gene, CDR3 DNA, CDR3 protein. D genes are given only for firm matches. Part of the rows lack a size; the others show once, few, many or a class for expanded clones.

>TRBJ2-5|TRBV7-2|.|TRBD2
TGTGCCAGCAGTTCAGGGACTAGCGGAGAGACCCAGTACTTC
CASSSGTSGETQYF
>TRBJ2-3|TRBV4-1|.|.
TGCGCCAGCAGTCGGACAGAATCCTTCACAGATACGCAGTATTTT
CASSRTESFTDTQYF
>TRBJ1-5|TRBV4-3|.|.
TGCGCCAGCAGCCAAGGCAGGGACAATCAGCCCCAGCATTTT
CASSQGRDNQPQHF
>TRBJ1-2|TRBV11-2|.|TRBD1
TGTGCCAGCAGCCCCTGGACAGGGAACTATGGCTACACCTTC
CASSPWTGNYGYTF
>TRBJ2-2|TRBV21-1|.|.
TGTGCCAGCAGCAAAGGGACATCGAACACCGGGGAGCTGTTTTTT
CASSKGTSNTGELFF
>TRBJ2-5|TRBV7-2|once|TRBD2
TGTGCCAGCAGCTTAAGCCCTAGCGGGGGGGCCTATGGTGAGACCCAGTACTTC
CASSLSPSGGAYGETQYF
>TRBJ1-5|TRBV12-3/TRBV12-4|.|.
TGTGCCAGCAGTTTATCTAGCAATCAGCCCCAGCATTTT
CASSLSSNQPQHF
>TRBJ1-2|TRBV6-2/TRBV6-3|.|.
TGTGCCAGCAGCCCCGGCGTTGCTAACTATGGCTACACCTTC
CASSPGVANYGYTF
>TRBJ2-1|TRBV4-1|.|.
TGCGCCAGCAGCCAAGATGGACAGTACAATGAGCAGTTCTTC
CASSQDGQYNEQFF
>TRBJ1-5|TRBV2|.|.
TGTGCCAGCAGTGCCCCGACAGGTCATAGCAATCAGCCCCAGCATTTT
CASSAPTGHSNQPQHF
>TRBJ1-6|TRBV18|.|TRBD1
TGTGCCAGCTCACCTTACACCGGGACAGCAAATTCACCCCTCCACTTT
CASSPYTGTANSPLHF
>TRBJ1-1|TRBV27|.|.
TGTGCCAGCAGTTTCACTTTCAGACTGAACACTGAAGCTTTCTTT
CASSFTFRLNTEAFF
>TRBJ1-1|TRBV27|once|TRBD1
TGTGCCAGCAGCGGACAGGGTCTGTATGACACTGAAGCTTTCTTT
CASSGQGLYDTEAFF
>TRBJ2-1|TRBV7-2|.|.
TGTGCCAGCAGCTTAGAATTAGCGGCCATGCATGAGCAGTTCTTC
CASSLELAAMHEQFF
>TRBJ1-6|TRBV3-1/TRBV3-2|.|.
TGTGCCAGCAGCCAAGATGGGCGGCGGTATAATTCACCCCTCCACTTT
CASSQDGRRYNSPLHF
>TRBJ2-7|TRBV10-2|.|.
TGCGCCAGCAGTGTCGGCAACTACGAGCAGTACTTC
CASSVGNYEQYF
>TRBJ2-3|TRBV5-1|.|.
TGCGCCAGCAGCTTGTCCTCAGATACGCAGTATTTT
CASSLSSDTQYF
>TRBJ2-2|TRBV15|once|.
TGTGCCACCAGCAGAGGACGGTCGAACACCGGGGAGCTGTTTTTT
CATSRGRSNTGELFF
>TRBJ2-5|TRBV5-4|.|.
TGTGCCAGCAGCTTGCGCAGTTTGGCAGTTAGGGAGACCCAGTACTTC
CASSLRSLAVRETQYF
>TRBJ2-5|TRBV6-5|once|.
TGTGCCAGCAGTACCAGGGAGACCCAGTACTTC
CASSTRETQYF
>TRBJ1-1|TRBV11-3|.|.
TGTGCCAGCAGCTTTGGAGGGCAAGTCGGGGAAGCTTTCTTT
CASSFGGQVGEAFF
>TRBJ1-5|TRBV27|.|.
TGTGCCAGCAGACCGACAGGCCCGTTCGATGGACCCCAGCATTTT
CASRPTGPFDGPQHF
>TRBJ2-1|TRBV11-1|once|.
TGTGCCAGCAGTGGTTATACCTTCTACAATGAGCAGTTCTTC
CASSGYTFYNEQFF
>TRBJ1-2|TRBV24-1|.|TRBD1
TGTGCCACCAGTGAGTTCGAGATTGGGACAGGAAGGTCCTATGGCTACACCTTC
CATSEFEIGTGRSYGYTF
>TRBJ2-1|TRBV10-3|.|TRBD1
TGTGCCATCAGTGCCACCTCCGGGACAGGGGGCTTCTGGGGTGCCAATGAGCAGTTCTTC
CAISATSGTGGFWGANEQFF
>TRBJ2-5|TRBV11-2|once|.
TGTGCCAGCCGGGGTTTTGGGGAGACCCAGTACTTC
CASRGFGETQYF
>TRBJ2-7|TRBV9|.|TRBD2
TGTGCCAGCACGAGCGGGGGTGATACCTACGAGCAGTACTTC
CASTSGGDTYEQYF
>TRBJ2-7|TRBV7-9|.|.
TGTGCCAGCAGCCTGAAATCCGGGGAAGAAATATCGGGCCGCGAGCAGTACTTC
CASSLKSGEEISGREQYF
>TRBJ2-2|TRBV27|.|.
TGTGCCAGCAGTACCCTCGGGGGAGCGGCGAACACCGGGGAGCTGTTTTTT
CASSTLGGAANTGELFF
>TRBJ1-3|TRBV7-9|.|.
TGTGCCAGCAGCTTTGACGAGGGCACCATATATTTT
CASSFDEGTIYF
>TRBJ2-1|TRBV3-1/TRBV3-2|.|.
TGTGCCAGCAGCCAAGTACAGGGTGAGCAGTTCTTC
CASSQVQGEQFF
>TRBJ2-7|TRBV5-1|.|TRBD1
TGCGCCAGCAGCTCGACAGGGGGAACCTACGAGCAGTACTTC
CASSSTGGTYEQYF
>TRBJ1-1|TRBV5-4|.|TRBD1
TGTGCCAGCAGCCCGGGGACAGGGGACACTGAAGCTTTCTTT
CASSPGTGDTEAFF
>TRBJ1-1|TRBV7-2|few|TRBD1
TGTGCCAGCAGCTCGGGACAGGGTCACACTGAAGCTTTCTTT
CASSSGQGHTEAFF
>TRBJ2-3|TRBV4-3|.|TRBD1
TGCGCCAGCAGCAAGCGCTTGCCCGGGACAGCCGACACAGATACGCAGTATTTT
CASSKRLPGTADTDTQYF
>TRBJ2-7|TRBV12-3/TRBV12-4|.|.
TGTGCCAGCAGTTCCCAATACGAGCAGTACTTC
CASSSQYEQYF
>TRBJ1-6|TRBV6-1|once|.
TGTGCCAGCAGTGATTTATCCTATAATTCACCCCTCCACTTT
CASSDLSYNSPLHF
>TRBJ2-7|TRBV5-1|once|.
TGCGCCAGCAGCTTGGGTGCTACTTCGGTGTACGAGCAGTACTTC
CASSLGATSVYEQYF
>TRBJ2-6|TRBV6-5|.|.
TGTGCCAGCAGTTTGGGGTACGCTGGGGCCAACGTCCTGACTTTC
CASSLGYAGANVLTF
>TRBJ2-7|TRBV11-3|.|.
TGTGCCAGCAACTTGTCAGGGGCAGGATACGAGCAGTACTTC
CASNLSGAGYEQYF
>TRBJ2-5|TRBV19|once|.
TGTGCCAGTATTAGTAGCGGAGGGGAGACCCAGTACTTC
CASISSGGETQYF
>TRBJ1-2|TRBV3-1/TRBV3-2|few|.
TGTGCCAGCAGCCACTACAGGGCCGCCTATGGCTACACCTTC
CASSHYRAAYGYTF
>TRBJ1-1|TRBV6-5|.|TRBD1
TGTGCCAGCAGATTTCAGGGGGGAGCTTTCTTT
CASRFQGGAFF